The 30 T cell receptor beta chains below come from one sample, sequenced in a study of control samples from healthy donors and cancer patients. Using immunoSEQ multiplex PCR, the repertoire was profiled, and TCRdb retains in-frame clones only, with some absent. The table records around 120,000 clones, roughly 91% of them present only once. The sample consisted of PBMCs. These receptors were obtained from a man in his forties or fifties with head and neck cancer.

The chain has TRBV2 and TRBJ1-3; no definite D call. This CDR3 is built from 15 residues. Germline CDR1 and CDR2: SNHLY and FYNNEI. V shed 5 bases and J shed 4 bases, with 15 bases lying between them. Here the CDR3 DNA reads TGTGCCAGCAGTTTCTTAGACGGGTCCGGAAACACCATATATTTT. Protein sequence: CASSFLDGSGNTIYF.

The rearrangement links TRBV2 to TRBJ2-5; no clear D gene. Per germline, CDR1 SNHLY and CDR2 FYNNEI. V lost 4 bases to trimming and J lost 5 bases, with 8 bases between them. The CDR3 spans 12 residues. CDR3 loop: CASSARRETQYF. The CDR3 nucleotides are TGTGCCAGCAGTGCCAGGCGGGAGACCCAGTACTTC. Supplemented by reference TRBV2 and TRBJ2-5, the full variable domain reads EPEVTQTPSHQVTQMGQEVILRCVPISNHLYFYWYRQILGQKVEFLVSFYNNEISEKSEIFDDQFSVERPDGSNFTLKIRSTKLEDSAMYFCASSARRETQYFGPGTRLLVL.

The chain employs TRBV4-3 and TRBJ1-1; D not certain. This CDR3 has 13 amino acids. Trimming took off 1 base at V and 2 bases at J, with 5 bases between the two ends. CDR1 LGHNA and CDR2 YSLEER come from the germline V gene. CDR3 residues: CASSQARNTEAFF. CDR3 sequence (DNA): TGCGCCAGCAGCCAAGCCCGAAACACTGAAGCTTTCTTT.

This CDR3 is CATSQGANTEAFF. CDR3 bases: TGTGCCACCAGCCAGGGGGCGAACACTGAAGCTTTCTTT. The J gene is TRBJ1-1, the V gene TRBV24-1; 8 bases map to TRBD1. Germline V CDR1 and CDR2: KGHDR, SFDVKD. The CDR3 is 13 amino acids. V was clipped by 7 bases and J by 1 base; unmatched bases: 1.

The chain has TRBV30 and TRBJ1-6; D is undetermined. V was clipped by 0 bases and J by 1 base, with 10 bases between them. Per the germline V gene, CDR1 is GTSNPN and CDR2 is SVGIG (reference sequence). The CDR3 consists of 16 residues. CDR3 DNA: TGTGCCTGGAGTGTATCCGGATTTTCCTATAATTCACCCCTCCACTTT. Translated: CAWSVSGFSYNSPLHF.

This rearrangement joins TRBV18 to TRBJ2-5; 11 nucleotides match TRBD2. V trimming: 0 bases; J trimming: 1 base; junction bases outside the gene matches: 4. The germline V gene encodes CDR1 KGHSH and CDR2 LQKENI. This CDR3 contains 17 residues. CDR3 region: CASSPPNLAGGQETQYF. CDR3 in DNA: TGTGCCAGCTCACCACCGAACCTAGCGGGGGGCCAAGAGACCCAGTACTTC.

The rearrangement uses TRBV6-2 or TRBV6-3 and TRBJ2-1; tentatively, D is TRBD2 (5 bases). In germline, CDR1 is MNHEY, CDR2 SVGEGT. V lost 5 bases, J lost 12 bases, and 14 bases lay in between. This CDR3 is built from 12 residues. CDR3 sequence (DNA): TGTGCCAGCAGTCACGGACTTACTCGGCAGTTCTTC. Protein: CASSHGLTRQFF.

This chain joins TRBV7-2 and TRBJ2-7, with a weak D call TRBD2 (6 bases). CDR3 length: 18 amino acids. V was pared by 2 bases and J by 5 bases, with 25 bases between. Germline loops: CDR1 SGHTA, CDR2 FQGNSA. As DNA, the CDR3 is TGTGCCAGCAGCTTAAGCCACCCAGGCCGGGGGAGAGGAGACGAGCAGTACTTC. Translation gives CASSLSHPGRGRGDEQYF.

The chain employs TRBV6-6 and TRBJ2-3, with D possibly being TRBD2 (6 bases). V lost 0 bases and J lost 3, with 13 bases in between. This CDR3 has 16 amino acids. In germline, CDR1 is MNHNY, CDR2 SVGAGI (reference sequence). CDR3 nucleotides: TGTGCCAGCAGTTACTCGGGGCGGGGTATAACAGATACGCAGTATTTT. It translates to CASSYSGRGITDTQYF.

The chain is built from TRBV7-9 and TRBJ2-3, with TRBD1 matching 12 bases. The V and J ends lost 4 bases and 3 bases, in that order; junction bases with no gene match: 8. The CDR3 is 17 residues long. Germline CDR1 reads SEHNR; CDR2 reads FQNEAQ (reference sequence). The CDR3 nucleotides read TGTGCCAGCAGCTCCGGGACAGGGGGCTTCGGGACAGATACGCAGTATTTT. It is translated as CASSSGTGGFGTDTQYF.

The CDR3 DNA sequence: TGTGCCAGCACCCCCTCGTGGCGGGGGGCCGGCCAGTACTTC. This sequence encodes CASTPSWRGAGQYF. The chain employs TRBV7-2 and TRBJ2-5; 8 bases map to TRBD2. The V gene end was trimmed by 7 bases and the J gene end by 10 bases; junction bases not matched to a gene: 14. Germline V gives CDR1 SGHTA, CDR2 FQGNSA. This CDR3 contains 14 residues. Full variable domain (outside the CDR3, taken from reference TRBV7-2 and TRBJ2-5): GAGVSQSPSNKVTEKGKDVELRCDPISGHTALYWYRQSLGQGLEFLIYFQGNSAPDKSGLPSDRFSAERTGGSVSTLTIQRTQQEDSAVYLCASTPSWRGAGQYFGPGTRLLVL.

The DNA of the CDR3 is TGTGCCAGCAGCTTGAGGCAGGGTAGGAGCAATCAGCCCCAGCATTTT. This encodes CASSLRQGRSNQPQHF. The gene calls are TRBV5-6 and TRBJ1-5, with D possibly TRBD1 on 5 matching bases. Trimming took 1 base from V and 1 from J, leaving 12 bases between them. The CDR3 totals 16 residues. CDR1 is SGHDT, CDR2 YYEEEE, per germline.

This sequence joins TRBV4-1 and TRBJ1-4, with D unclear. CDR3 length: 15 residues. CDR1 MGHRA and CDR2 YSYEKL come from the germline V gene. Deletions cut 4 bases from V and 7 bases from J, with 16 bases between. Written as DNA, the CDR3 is TGCGCCAGCAGCCCTCCCGCGTCCCTCCCTGAAAAACTGTTTTTT. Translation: CASSPPASLPEKLFF.

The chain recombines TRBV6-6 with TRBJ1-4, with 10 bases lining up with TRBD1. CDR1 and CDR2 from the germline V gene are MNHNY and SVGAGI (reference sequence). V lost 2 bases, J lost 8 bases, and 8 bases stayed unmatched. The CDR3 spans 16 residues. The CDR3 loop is CASSYGGTGDREKLFF. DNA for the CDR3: TGTGCCAGCAGTTACGGCGGGACAGGGGATCGAGAAAAACTGTTTTTT.

The CDR3 protein is CATSDLGVYNEQFF. The CDR3 region has the DNA TGTGCCACCAGTGATTTAGGGGTTTACAATGAGCAGTTCTTC. The chain couples TRBV24-1 to TRBJ2-1; a weak D match, TRBD1 (5 bases). V was pared by 1 base and J by 4 bases, with 7 bases between. This CDR3 region has 14 residues. Germline V lookup: CDR1 KGHDR, CDR2 SFDVKD.

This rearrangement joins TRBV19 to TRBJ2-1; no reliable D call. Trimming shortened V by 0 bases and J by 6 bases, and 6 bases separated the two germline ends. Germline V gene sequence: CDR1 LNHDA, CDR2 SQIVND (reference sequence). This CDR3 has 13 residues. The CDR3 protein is CASSIDLFNEQFF. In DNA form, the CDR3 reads TGTGCCAGTAGTATAGATCTATTCAATGAGCAGTTCTTC.

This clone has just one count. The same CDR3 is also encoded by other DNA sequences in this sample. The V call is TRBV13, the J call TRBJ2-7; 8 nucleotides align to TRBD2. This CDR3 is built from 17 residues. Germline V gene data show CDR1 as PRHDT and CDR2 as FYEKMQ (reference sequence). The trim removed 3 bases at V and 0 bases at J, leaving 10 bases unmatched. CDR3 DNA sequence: TGTGCCAGCAGCTTTGGGCGTTCGGGGGGGAGCTCCTACGAGCAGTACTTC. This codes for CASSFGRSGGSSYEQYF.

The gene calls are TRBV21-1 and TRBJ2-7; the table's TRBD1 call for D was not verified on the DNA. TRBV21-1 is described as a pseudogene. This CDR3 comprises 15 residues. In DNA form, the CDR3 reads TGTGCCAGCAGCAAAGGTACAGGGGGCTCCTACGAGCAGTACTTC. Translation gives CASSKGTGGSYEQYF.

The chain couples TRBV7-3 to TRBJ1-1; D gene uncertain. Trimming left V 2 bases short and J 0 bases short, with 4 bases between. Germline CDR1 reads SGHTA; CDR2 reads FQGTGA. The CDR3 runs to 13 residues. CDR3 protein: CASSLLVNTEAFF. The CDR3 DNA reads TGTGCCAGCAGCTTACTCGTGAACACTGAAGCTTTCTTT.

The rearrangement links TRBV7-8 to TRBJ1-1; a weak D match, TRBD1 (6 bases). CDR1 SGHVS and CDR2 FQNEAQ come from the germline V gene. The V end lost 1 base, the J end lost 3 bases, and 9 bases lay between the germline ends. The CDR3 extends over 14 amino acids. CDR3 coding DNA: TGTGCCAGCAGCTTAGAGGGGGGTGACACTGAAGCTTTCTTT. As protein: CASSLEGGDTEAFF.

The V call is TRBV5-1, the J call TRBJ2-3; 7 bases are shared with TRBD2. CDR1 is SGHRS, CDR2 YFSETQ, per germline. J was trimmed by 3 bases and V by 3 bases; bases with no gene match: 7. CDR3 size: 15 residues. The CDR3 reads CASSSSGRQTDTQYF. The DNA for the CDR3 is TGCGCCAGCAGCTCTAGCGGTAGACAGACAGATACGCAGTATTTT.

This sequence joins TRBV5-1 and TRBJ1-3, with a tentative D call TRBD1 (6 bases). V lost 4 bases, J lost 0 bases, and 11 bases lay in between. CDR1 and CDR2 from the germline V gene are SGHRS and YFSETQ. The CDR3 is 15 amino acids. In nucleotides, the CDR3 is TGCGCCAGCAGCGAGACAGGCAACTCTGGAAACACCATATATTTT. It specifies CASSETGNSGNTIYF.

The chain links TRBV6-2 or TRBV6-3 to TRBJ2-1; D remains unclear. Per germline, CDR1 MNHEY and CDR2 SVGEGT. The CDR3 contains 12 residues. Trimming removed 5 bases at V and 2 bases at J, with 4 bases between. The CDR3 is CASSLTYNEQFF. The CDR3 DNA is TGTGCCAGCAGTCTCACCTACAATGAGCAGTTCTTC.

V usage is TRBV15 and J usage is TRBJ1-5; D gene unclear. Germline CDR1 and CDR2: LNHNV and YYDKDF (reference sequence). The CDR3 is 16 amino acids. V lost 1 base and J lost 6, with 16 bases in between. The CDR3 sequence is CATSRGTPLRSQPQHF. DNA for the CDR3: TGTGCCACCAGCAGAGGGACTCCCCTTCGCAGTCAGCCCCAGCATTTT.

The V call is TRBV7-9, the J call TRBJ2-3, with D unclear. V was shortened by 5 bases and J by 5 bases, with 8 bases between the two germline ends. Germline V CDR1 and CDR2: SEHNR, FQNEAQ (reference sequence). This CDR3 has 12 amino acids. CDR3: CASSPGEDTQYF. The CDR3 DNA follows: TGTGCCAGCAGCCCGGGTGAAGATACGCAGTATTTT.

The CDR3 DNA sequence: TGTGCCAGCAGTTCGCCAACAGGGAGAGCGCAGTTCTTC. Protein: CASSSPTGRAQFF. V and J are TRBV12-3 or TRBV12-4 and TRBJ2-1, with D possibly TRBD1 on 6 matching bases. The CDR3 loop spans 13 amino acids. Trimming took off 4 bases at V and 12 bases at J, with 16 bases between the two ends.

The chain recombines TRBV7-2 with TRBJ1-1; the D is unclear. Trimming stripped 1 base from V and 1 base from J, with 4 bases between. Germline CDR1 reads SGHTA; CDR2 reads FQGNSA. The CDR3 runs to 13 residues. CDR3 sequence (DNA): TGTGCCAGCAGCTTAGAACCGAACACTGAAGCTTTCTTT. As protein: CASSLEPNTEAFF.

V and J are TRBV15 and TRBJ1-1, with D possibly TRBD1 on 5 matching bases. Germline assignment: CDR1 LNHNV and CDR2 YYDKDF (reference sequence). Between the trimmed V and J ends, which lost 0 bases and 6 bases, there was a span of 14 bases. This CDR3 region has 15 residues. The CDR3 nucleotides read TGTGCCACCAGCAGAGATGGGGCAGGGCTGCCTGAAGCTTTCTTT. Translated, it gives CATSRDGAGLPEAFF.

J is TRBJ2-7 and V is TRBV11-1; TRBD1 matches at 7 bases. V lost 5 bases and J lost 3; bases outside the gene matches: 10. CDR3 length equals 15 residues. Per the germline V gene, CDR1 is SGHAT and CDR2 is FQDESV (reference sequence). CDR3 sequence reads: CASSKSRTGDYEQYF. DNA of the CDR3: TGTGCCAGCAGCAAGAGCCGGACAGGCGACTACGAGCAGTACTTC.

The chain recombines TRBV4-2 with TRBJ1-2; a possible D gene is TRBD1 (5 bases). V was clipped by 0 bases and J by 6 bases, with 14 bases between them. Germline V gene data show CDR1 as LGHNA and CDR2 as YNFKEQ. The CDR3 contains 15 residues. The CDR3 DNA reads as TGTGCCAGCAGCCAAGATTGGGGGGATAGGGATGGCTACACCTTC. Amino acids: CASSQDWGDRDGYTF.